These T cell receptor beta chains were read from a single sample in a study of blood T cell repertoires in COVID-19. Sequenced by immunoSEQ multiplex PCR; TCRdb stores in-frame clones only, minus some. The table includes about 20,000 clones, 60% to 85% detected once. Sequencing was carried out using peripheral blood. Every receptor here comes from a man at least 80 years old with acute or convalescent COVID-19. Both conserved end residues are trimmed from each CDR3. Clone size is stated in some rows and not others, as once, few, many or a class when expanded.

j_gene	v_gene	abundance	CDR3aa
TRBJ2-1	TRBV11-3	NA	ASSFGLAGVNEQF
TRBJ2-6	TRBV18	NA	ASSPQGAGANVLT
TRBJ1-5	TRBV10-3	NA	AISDGDQPQH
TRBJ2-1	TRBV10-3	NA	AISPGGRVAYNEQF
TRBJ2-1	TRBV19	NA	ASRHAGTGSTNEQF
TRBJ1-5	TRBV19	NA	ASSIGGGKGNQPQH
TRBJ1-2	TRBV19	NA	ASTPRSPGVYGYT
TRBJ1-1	TRBV18	NA	ASSRIVPGGSTEAF
TRBJ1-3	TRBV6-5	NA	ASSTGDSGNTIY
TRBJ1-1	TRBV11-1	few	ASSLDGPQRAF
TRBJ1-3	TRBV9	NA	ASSVAPVSGNTIY
TRBJ2-1	TRBV24-1	hyperexpanded	ATSDSTGGSYNEQF
TRBJ1-6	TRBV9	NA	ASSVDVGTYSPLH
TRBJ1-5	TRBV28	NA	ASESGTGGFMSNQPQH
TRBJ1-6	TRBV6-6	NA	ASSSQTGSSPLH
TRBJ2-3	TRBV7-9	NA	ASSLTTGDTQY
TRBJ2-7	TRBV5-6	NA	ASSGVGGSTYGQY
TRBJ2-7	TRBV27	NA	ASSLSRGGSYEQY
TRBJ2-1	TRBV6-4	few	ASSETGGSRNEQF
TRBJ1-1	TRBV4-1	NA	ASSPQDRGLTEAF
TRBJ2-1	TRBV9	once	ASSTGLAGGTGNEQF
TRBJ2-3	TRBV12-3/TRBV12-4	NA	ASRRGGDTQY
TRBJ1-5	TRBV28	NA	ASSFHTTGFNQPQH
TRBJ2-1	TRBV3-1/TRBV3-2	once	ASSKALAPYNEQF
TRBJ2-3	TRBV11-2	NA	ASSQGQGARTDTQY
TRBJ1-3	TRBV7-9	NA	ASSLGFDTGGNTIY
TRBJ2-1	TRBV19	NA	ATGLAGSRGNEQF
TRBJ2-1	TRBV15	once	ATSSGRATSGYTMTQF
TRBJ2-1	TRBV7-9	NA	ASSFSGNEQF
TRBJ1-1	TRBV7-3	NA	ASSLHKNTEAF
TRBJ2-7	TRBV7-9	few	ASSNTVDEQY
TRBJ2-1	TRBV19	NA	ASSSRGAGGYNEQF
TRBJ2-6	TRBV28	NA	ASSSGSSGANVLT
TRBJ2-7	TRBV5-6	NA	ASSFLGQRNYEQY
TRBJ2-5	TRBV28	NA	ASSPGTSGRQETQY
TRBJ1-5	TRBV19	few	ASNTPSGLLQPQH
TRBJ2-2	TRBV11-1	few	ASRTGLETGGELF
TRBJ1-2	TRBV6-4	few	ASSDFDRGSPYGYT
TRBJ1-2	TRBV7-2	NA	ASSFTDGGRYGYT
TRBJ1-2	TRBV2	NA	ASRSLDRRNYGYT
TRBJ1-3	TRBV19	few	ASGKTGTAGNTIY
TRBJ1-2	TRBV28	NA	ASKITGTKEYGYT
TRBJ2-7	TRBV2	NA	ASSVSYEQY
TRBJ2-5	TRBV19	NA	ASQTGAGETQY
TRBJ2-7	TRBV7-9	few	ASSMGQGEGEQY
TRBJ1-5	TRBV19	NA	ASRTIQGYQPQH
TRBJ1-6	TRBV19	NA	ASTSRGPVGNSPLH
TRBJ2-2	TRBV7-3	medium-sized	ASSSGPPANTGELF
TRBJ1-6	TRBV13	NA	ASSLGGPYQDNSPLH
TRBJ2-5	TRBV30	few	AWSVTGQGETQY
TRBJ2-5	TRBV5-1	NA	ASSVSGGRETQY
TRBJ2-1	TRBV6-5	NA	ASRPDRASYNEQF
TRBJ2-5	TRBV20-1	once	SALRETQY
TRBJ2-7	TRBV9	once	ASSVTPGLAAYEQY
TRBJ1-2	TRBV25-1	NA	AAQPGNQNYGYT